Listed below are T cell receptor beta chains from one sample, sequenced in a study of T-cell memory formation after mild COVID-19. TCRdb processed the 5' RACE reads anew with MiXCR; each CDR3 protein has one entry. The sample has about 170,000 distinct CDR3 sequences, 10% to 15% seen once. Input material: PBMCs or a T cell subset sorted from them (not recorded which). These receptors all come from a man younger than 35 who had mild COVID-19 (a few samples of this study predate the infection). Cell type and time point are not known. CDR3s include the opening cysteine and the closing phenylalanine or tryptophan. The order of the fields is D gene, V gene, clone size, J gene, CDR3 DNA, CDR3 protein. A D gene is named only where the DNA matches it firmly. The size field is filled for only some rows; it gives once, few, many or a size class.

D: .; V: TRBV11-2; size: many; J: TRBJ2-3; DNA: TGTGCCAGCAGACAAACCTCCAGGTTCGCAGATACGCAGTATTTT; CDR3: CASRQTSRFADTQYF
D: TRBD1; V: TRBV7-6; size: many; J: TRBJ2-2; DNA: TGTGCCAGCAGCTTAGCGTTCCCGGGACAGGGCTGGGGGACCGGGGAGCTGTTTTTT; CDR3: CASSLAFPGQGWGTGELFF
D: .; V: TRBV21-1; size: few; J: TRBJ2-5; DNA: TGTGCCAGCAGCAAAAGGACAGCCCAAGAGACCCAGTACTTC; CDR3: CASSKRTAQETQYF
D: .; V: TRBV7-9; size: .; J: TRBJ2-5; DNA: TGTGCCAGCAGCTTTCAGGGGAAAGAGACCCAGTACTTC; CDR3: CASSFQGKETQYF
D: TRBD2; V: TRBV5-1; size: few; J: TRBJ2-2; DNA: TGCGCCAGCAGCTTACGAGCGGGGGCGATCGGGGAGCTGTTTTTT; CDR3: CASSLRAGAIGELFF
D: .; V: TRBV12-3/TRBV12-4; size: few; J: TRBJ2-2; DNA: TGTGCCAGCAGGCGTAGCTTCGCGAACACCGGGGAGCTGTTTTTT; CDR3: CASRRSFANTGELFF
D: .; V: TRBV2; size: few; J: TRBJ2-2; DNA: TGTGCCAGCAGTCGGGAGAACACCGGGGAGCTGTTTTTT; CDR3: CASSRENTGELFF
D: .; V: TRBV10-3; size: .; J: TRBJ1-2; DNA: TGTGCCATCTCCAGGTTGGACTATGGCTACACCTTC; CDR3: CAISRLDYGYTF
D: .; V: TRBV7-2; size: once; J: TRBJ2-5; DNA: TGTGCCAGCAGCCCGGACAGAGTCCAAGAGACCCAGTACTTC; CDR3: CASSPDRVQETQYF
D: TRBD1; V: TRBV10-3; size: .; J: TRBJ1-1; DNA: TGTGCCATCCGGGGGACTCAGGGGGTTAACACTGAAGCTTTCTTT; CDR3: CAIRGTQGVNTEAFF
D: .; V: TRBV11-3; size: .; J: TRBJ1-1; DNA: TGTGCCAGCAGCCTAATTAGAGGGGGAGGGAACACTGAAGCTTTCTTT; CDR3: CASSLIRGGGNTEAFF
D: .; V: TRBV7-2; size: .; J: TRBJ2-5; DNA: TGTGCCAGCAGCTATAGAGCAGGGCAAGAGACCCAGTACTTC; CDR3: CASSYRAGQETQYF
D: .; V: TRBV5-5; size: few; J: TRBJ1-5; DNA: TGTGCCAGCAGCCAGGACATCCTTAGCAATCAGCCCCAGCATTTT; CDR3: CASSQDILSNQPQHF
D: TRBD1; V: TRBV19; size: .; J: TRBJ1-5; DNA: TGTGCCAGTACCGAGACCGGGACAGGTTACAATCAGCCCCAGCATTTT; CDR3: CASTETGTGYNQPQHF
D: .; V: TRBV7-2; size: few; J: TRBJ1-5; DNA: TGTGCCAGCAGCTTGGGCCCAGAGAGCAATCAGCCCCAGCATTTT; CDR3: CASSLGPESNQPQHF
D: .; V: TRBV12-3/TRBV12-4; size: .; J: TRBJ1-3; DNA: TGTGCCAGCAGCTTGGTGGCCAAAGGAAACACCATATATTTT; CDR3: CASSLVAKGNTIYF
D: .; V: TRBV7-6; size: .; J: TRBJ2-2; DNA: TGTGCCAGCAGCGTAAGACAGGGAGGAACCGGGGAGCTGTTTTTT; CDR3: CASSVRQGGTGELFF
D: .; V: TRBV6-5; size: many; J: TRBJ1-2; DNA: TGTGCCAGCAGTTACTCGGGGGATCCCTATGGCTACACCTTC; CDR3: CASSYSGDPYGYTF
D: TRBD1; V: TRBV6-5; size: many; J: TRBJ1-5; DNA: TGTGCCAGCAGTACGGGGACAGGGGGGAGGCAGCCCCAGCATTTT; CDR3: CASSTGTGGRQPQHF
D: .; V: TRBV12-3/TRBV12-4; size: few; J: TRBJ1-1; DNA: TGTGCCAGCAGTTGGTATCCGGGGACTGAAGCTTTCTTT; CDR3: CASSWYPGTEAFF